A single sample is the source of the 26 T cell receptor beta chains below, sequenced in a study of post-analysis software for immune sequencing data. General observations from the study: Compared with controls, patients had more of about 5 TRBV segments, including TRBV5-6, TRBV5-1 and TRBV20-1.

Their antigen targets remain unknown. Unique molecular identifiers were built into the TCR beta cDNA libraries. TCRdb analysed the PCR reads with MiXCR anew, one entry per CDR3 protein. The sample lists roughly 170,000 distinct CDR3 sequences, approximately 30% occurring once. Material for sequencing was blood. All receptors derive from a girl aged 5-17 years with multiple sclerosis.

The chain employs TRBV2 and TRBJ1-1; D is uncertain. Germline V gene data show CDR1 as SNHLY and CDR2 as FYNNEI. V was pared by 7 bases and J by 4 bases, with 13 bases between. The CDR3 runs to 13 residues. CDR3 in amino acids: CASTGRGSTEAFF. CDR3 DNA: TGTGCCAGCACCGGGCGTGGGAGCACTGAAGCTTTCTTT.

This clonotype was detected ten times or more. The chain is built from TRBV20-1 and TRBJ2-3; 12 bases fit TRBD2. The V gene end was trimmed by 6 bases and the J gene end by 6 bases; junction bases not matched to a gene: 13. The CDR3 has 16 residues. CDR1 and CDR2 (germline): DFQATT, SNEGSKA (reference sequence). This CDR3 reads CSAPGELAGGADTQYF. The DNA of the CDR3 is TGCAGTGCCCCAGGGGAGCTAGCGGGAGGGGCGGATACGCAGTATTTT.

The rearrangement joins TRBV4-2 to TRBJ2-3; D call uncertain. Trimming took 2 bases from V and 5 from J, leaving 8 bases between them. This CDR3 spans 13 amino acids. Germline V gene data show CDR1 as LGHNA and CDR2 as YNFKEQ. Here the CDR3 DNA reads TGTGCCAGCAGCCAACGGAGTTTAGATACGCAGTATTTT. This translates into CASSQRSLDTQYF.

This clonotype appeared a few times. J is TRBJ1-1 and V is TRBV10-2; D uncertain. With 3 bases removed from V and 4 bases from J, the gap between germline ends came to 6 bases. Germline CDR1 is WSHSY and CDR2 is SAAADI. This CDR3 is 12 amino acids long. The CDR3 nucleotides are TGCGCCAGCAGTGAACCGGGCACTGAAGCTTTCTTT. Residues: CASSEPGTEAFF.

This rearrangement joins TRBV21-1 to TRBJ2-3; the table gives TRBD1 as D, unverified against the DNA. TRBV21-1 is tagged as a pseudogene. The CDR3 runs to 16 residues. CDR3 sequence (DNA): TGTGCCAGCAGCAAAGCGGGACAGGGGAACACAGATACGCAGTATTTT. Its protein product is CASSKAGQGNTDTQYF.

This clonotype was seen only a few times. The rearrangement links TRBV5-1 to TRBJ1-1, with D uncertain. Trimming left V 2 bases short and J 3 bases short, with 5 bases between. This CDR3 is built from 12 residues. CDR1 is SGHRS and CDR2 is YFSETQ in the germline V gene. The DNA for the CDR3 is TGCGCCAGCAGCTTATCAGACACTGAAGCTTTCTTT. It specifies CASSLSDTEAFF.

The rearrangement links TRBV28 to TRBJ2-1; 9 bases match TRBD2. Germline V gene sequence: CDR1 MDHEN, CDR2 SYDVKM. V was pared by 2 bases and J by 9 bases, with 5 bases of the junction left unmatched. The CDR3 contains 14 residues. The CDR3 reads CASSLAGGPIEQFF. The CDR3 region has the DNA TGTGCCAGCAGTTTAGCGGGAGGGCCGATTGAGCAGTTCTTC.

Concerning this clonotype itself: A much larger clonotype is one base distant, so this may be a read error. V and J are TRBV3-1 and TRBJ2-7, with TRBD1 identical over 12 bases. The DNA end favors TRBJ2-5, so the J call may be wrong. Germline loops: CDR1 LGHDT, CDR2 YNNKEL (reference sequence). CDR3 length: 15 residues. CDR3 residues: CASSRGTGGEETQYF. The CDR3 nucleotides read TGTGCCAGCAGCCGAGGGACAGGGGGCGAGGAGACCCAGTACTTC.

As concerns this clonotype: This may stem from a read error, because a much larger clone lies one nucleotide away. The rearrangement uses TRBV18 and TRBJ2-3; 7 nucleotides line up with TRBD1. The CDR3 totals 16 residues. The trim removed 3 bases at V and 1 base at J, leaving 7 bases unmatched. Germline loops: CDR1 KGHSH, CDR2 LQKENI. Here the CDR3 reads CASSPVIGQGTDTQYF. CDR3 sequence (DNA): TGTGCCAGCTCACCGGTGATTGGACAGGGCACAGATACGCAGTATTTT.

V is TRBV7-2 and J is TRBJ2-1, with 8 bases matching TRBD2. The CDR3 extends over 15 amino acids. Germline values: CDR1 SGHTA, CDR2 FQGNSA. Germline trimming cut 1 base from V and 8 bases from J; bases unmatched to any gene: 7. CDR3 DNA: TGTGCCAGCAGCTTAGTCGGCGGGAGGTACGATGAGCAGTTCTTC. It is translated as CASSLVGGRYDEQFF.

This clonotype was detected a few times. V usage is TRBV7-9 and J usage is TRBJ2-1, with 9 nucleotides matching TRBD1. V lost 5 bases to trimming and J lost 2 bases; unmatched junction nucleotides: 7. The CDR3 runs to 16 residues. CDR1 is SEHNR and CDR2 is FQNEAQ in the germline V gene (reference sequence). CDR3 bases: TGTGCCAGCAGCCGGGACAGGGCCGAAACCTACAATGAGCAGTTCTTC. This gives the protein CASSRDRAETYNEQFF.

This clonotype appeared a single time. A much larger clone lies a single base off, so this may be a read error. V usage is TRBV4-2 and J usage is TRBJ2-1, with 9 bases lining up with TRBD2. Germline V CDR1 and CDR2: LGHNA, YNFKEQ. J was trimmed by 10 bases and V by 4 bases; bases with no gene match: 11. The CDR3 loop spans 15 amino acids. CDR3 in DNA: TGTGCCAGCAGCCCGAGGATAGCGGGAGACTACGAGCAGTTCTTC. Translated, it gives CASSPRIAGDYEQFF.

This clonotype has a count of ten or more. The chain employs TRBV4-1 and TRBJ2-1; a possible D gene is TRBD2 (6 bases). Germline V gene lookup returns CDR1 MGHRA and CDR2 YSYEKL. Between the trimmed V and J ends, which lost 0 bases and 9 bases, there was a span of 15 bases. The CDR3 spans 15 residues. The CDR3 region is CASSQDKLAPTEQFF. The CDR3 region has the DNA TGCGCCAGCAGCCAAGATAAACTAGCCCCCACTGAGCAGTTCTTC.

V and J are TRBV7-2 and TRBJ2-7; 7 bases are shared with TRBD2. The CDR3 is 13 amino acids. J lost 5 bases, V lost 7 bases, and 8 bases had no gene match. Looked up from germline, CDR1 is SGHTA and CDR2 is FQGNSA. The CDR3 reads CASNGLVGNEQYF. CDR3 DNA sequence: TGTGCCAGCAACGGACTAGTCGGAAACGAGCAGTACTTC.

The table lists this clonotype with a few counts. The rearrangement joins TRBV11-2 to TRBJ2-1; 9 nucleotides line up with TRBD2. J gave up 7 bases and V 7 bases, and 14 bases lay outside the gene matches. This CDR3 region has 16 residues. The V gene's germline CDR1 is SGHAT and CDR2 FQNNGV. CDR3 in DNA: TGTGCCAGCACCCAGAAGACGGGACTAGCAGTGAATGAGCAGTTCTTC. Translation gives CASTQKTGLAVNEQFF.

This clonotype appeared many times. The chain couples TRBV10-3 to TRBJ2-5; D remains ambiguous. Trimming took off 6 bases at V and 0 bases at J, with 17 bases between the two ends. Germline assignment: CDR1 ENHRY and CDR2 SYGVKD. The CDR3 sequence is 16 residues long. CDR3 nucleotides: TGTGCCATCAGGGGATCGTCAAACTCGTACCAAGAGACCCAGTACTTC. This codes for CAIRGSSNSYQETQYF.

This clonotype occurred many times. The chain uses TRBV25-1 and TRBJ2-5; D is perhaps TRBD1 or TRBD2 (5 bases each). The length of the CDR3 is 12 residues. Germline CDR1 MGHDK, CDR2 SYGVNS. V dropped 8 bases and J dropped 5 bases, with 12 bases sitting between them. CDR3 bases: TGTGCCAGCGGTTTCGGGGCGGAGACCCAGTACTTC. This sequence encodes CASGFGAETQYF.

In its sample, this clonotype was seen a few times. Relative to the germline gene, one junction end is altered; a read error may explain this. The chain uses TRBV27 and TRBJ2-6; D is possibly TRBD1 or TRBD2 (5 bases each). This CDR3 region has 16 residues. CDR1 is MNHEY, CDR2 SMNVEV, per germline (reference sequence). CDR3 sequence (DNA): TGTGCCAGCAGTTTATCGGGCAATTCCGGGGCCAGCGTCCTGACTTTC. Amino acid sequence: CASSLSGNSGASVLTF.

This clonotype was detected a few times. The J gene is TRBJ2-1, the V gene TRBV20-1, with D possibly TRBD2 on 5 matching bases. V lost 0 bases to trimming and J lost 5 bases, with 11 bases between them. Germline CDR1 is DFQATT and CDR2 is SNEGSKA (reference sequence). This CDR3 spans 14 amino acids. Here the CDR3 reads CSARDGKGNNEQFF. In nucleotides, the CDR3 is TGCAGTGCTAGAGACGGGAAGGGTAACAATGAGCAGTTCTTC.

Many counts were recorded for this clonotype. The chain combines TRBV5-1 with TRBJ2-1, with D tentatively TRBD1 or TRBD2 (6 bases each). Trimming removed 8 bases at V and 4 bases at J, with 16 bases between. Germline-derived CDR1 and CDR2 are SGHRS and YFSETQ. This CDR3 comprises 14 residues. DNA for the CDR3: TGCGCCAGTTCGTCGGGGGCGGAGTACAATGAGCAGTTCTTC. Residues: CASSSGAEYNEQFF.

This clonotype has just a few counts. The rearrangement joins TRBV24-1 to TRBJ2-4; 9 bases agree with TRBD1. Looked up from germline, CDR1 is KGHDR and CDR2 is SFDVKD. With V trimmed by 4 bases and J by 0 bases, 15 bases remained unmatched. The CDR3 consists of 20 residues. The CDR3 DNA follows: TGTGCCACCAGTGAACCCGTTGGGACAGGGACAATATTAGCCAAAAACATTCAGTACTTC. Its protein product is CATSEPVGTGTILAKNIQYF.

This clonotype was seen repeatedly, ten times or more. The rearrangement uses TRBV7-9 and TRBJ2-7, with 12 nucleotides matching TRBD2. V shed 4 bases, J shed 7 bases, and the junction held 8 bases outside the gene matches. The germline gives CDR1 SEHNR, CDR2 FQNEAQ (reference sequence). The CDR3 length is 15 residues. CDR3: CASSSTSGRALEQYF. The CDR3 region has the DNA TGTGCCAGCAGCTCGACTAGCGGGAGAGCTTTGGAGCAGTACTTC.

This clonotype was seen many times. The chain uses TRBV7-9 and TRBJ2-7; TRBD2 agrees at 7 bases. Germline V gene lookup returns CDR1 SEHNR and CDR2 FQNEAQ (reference sequence). V was clipped by 3 bases and J by 6 bases; unmatched bases: 8. The CDR3 covers 14 residues. For the CDR3, the DNA is TGTGCCAGCAGCTTCCCCGGGGAGGGACCCGAGCAGTACTTC. As protein: CASSFPGEGPEQYF. Supplemented by reference TRBV7-9 and TRBJ2-7, the full variable domain reads DTGVSQNPRHKITKRGQNVTFRCDPISEHNRLYWYRQTLGQGPEFLTYFQNEAQLEKSRLLSDRFSAERPKGSFSTLEIQRTEQGDSAMYLCASSFPGEGPEQYFGPGTRLTVT.

In this sample, this clonotype turned up a few times. This chain joins TRBV28 and TRBJ1-5, with 8 bases matching TRBD1. CDR3 length equals 14 residues. CDR1 is MDHEN, CDR2 SYDVKM, per germline. V lost 3 bases, J lost 6 bases, and 4 bases stayed unmatched. The CDR3 loop is CASSFHQGAQPQHF. The CDR3, as DNA: TGTGCCAGCAGTTTTCATCAGGGGGCTCAGCCCCAGCATTTT.

This clonotype was picked up many times. The chain uses TRBV9 and TRBJ2-7; 10 bases fit TRBD2. The length of the CDR3 is 16 residues. Germline values: CDR1 SGDLS, CDR2 YYNGEE. V lost 4 bases, J lost 4 bases, and 11 bases stayed unmatched. Here the CDR3 reads CASSPRGLAEGYEQYF. DNA for the CDR3: TGTGCCAGCAGCCCCCGTGGACTAGCGGAGGGATACGAGCAGTACTTC.

This clonotype was seen once. This may come from a read error, since a much larger clone is one base off. In this CDR3 the conserved last residue, phenylalanine or tryptophan, is missing, so a read error is likely. The chain uses TRBV4-1 and TRBJ2-3; TRBD2 matches 7 bases. CDR3 size: 15 residues. V lost 0 bases to trimming and J lost 6 bases; unmatched junction nucleotides: 6. Germline loops: CDR1 MGHRA, CDR2 YSYEKL. The CDR3 DNA reads as TGCGCCAGCAGCCAAGAGGGGGGACTACCCGATACGCAGTATTGT. This gives the protein CASSQEGGLPDTQYC.